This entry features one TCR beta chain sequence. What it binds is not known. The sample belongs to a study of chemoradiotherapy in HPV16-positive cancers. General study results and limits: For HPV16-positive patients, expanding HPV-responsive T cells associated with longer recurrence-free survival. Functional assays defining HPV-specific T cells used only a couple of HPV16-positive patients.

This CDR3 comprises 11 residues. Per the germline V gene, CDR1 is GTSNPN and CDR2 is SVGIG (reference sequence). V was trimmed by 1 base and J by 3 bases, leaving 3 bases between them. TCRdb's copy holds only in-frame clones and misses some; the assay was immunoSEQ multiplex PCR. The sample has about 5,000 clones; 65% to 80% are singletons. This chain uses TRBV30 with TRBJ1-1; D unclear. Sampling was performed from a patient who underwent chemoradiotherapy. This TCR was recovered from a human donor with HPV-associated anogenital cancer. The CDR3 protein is CAWSAYTEAFF. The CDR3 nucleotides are TGTGCCTGGAGTGCCTACACTGAAGCTTTCTTT.